The T cell receptor (beta chain) under discussion was sequenced for a study of beta chain features in type 1 diabetes. About the research overall: There were 90 million to 110 million sorted cells examined across all samples.

Around 110 mL of blood, on average, came from one heparinised draw per donor. Sorting with CD45RO/CCR7/CD25/CD127/CD95/CD27 yielded naive, central memory, regulatory and stem-like memory CD4+ cells. The CDR3 extends over 17 amino acids. V gave up 3 bases and J gave up 1 base, with 18 bases separating them. Germline V gene lookup returns CDR1 LGHNA and CDR2 YSLEER. The entirety of the isolated RNA underwent reverse transcription, so expressed TCRB transcripts were sequenced. Assay used: immunoSEQ multiplex PCR; TCRdb lists only in-frame clones, some missing. The table has about 330,000 clones, 9.5% to 12% seen once.

This receptor was obtained from a woman aged 25-40 years in good health. The sequenced sample consisted of naive CD4+ T cells from blood. The chain is built from TRBV4-3 and TRBJ1-2; no clear D gene. The CDR3 bases are TGCGCCAGCAGCCACATATCAACAGTCCGCCTTAACTATGGCTACACCTTC. Amino acids: CASSHISTVRLNYGYTF.